A single sample gave rise to the 21 T cell receptor beta chains below, sequenced in a study of neurological immune-mediated disorders. Each CDR3 protein gets one entry after TCRdb re-called the 5' RACE reads with MiXCR. The repertoire holds more than 30,000 distinct CDR3 sequences, 7% to 8.5% seen once, with just over 5.5% in the top ten. Sequenced sample: CD4+ T cells from blood. The origin of the receptors is a man between 45 and 60 years old in good health.

This clonotype was counted at least ten times. V usage is TRBV5-1 and J usage is TRBJ2-1; TRBD2 matches at 12 bases. The CDR3 runs to 15 residues. CDR1 and CDR2 (germline): SGHRS, YFSETQ. Germline trimming cut 1 base from V and 7 bases from J; bases unmatched to any gene: 3. This chain's CDR3 is CASSLRLAGVNEQFF. The CDR3 DNA reads as TGCGCCAGCAGCTTGAGACTAGCGGGAGTTAATGAGCAGTTCTTC.

In its sample, this clonotype was seen many times. The V gene is TRBV25-1, the J gene TRBJ1-5, with D possibly matching TRBD1 (5 bases). The CDR3 runs 17 residues. Trimming left V 3 bases short and J 6 bases short, with 21 bases between. Germline CDR1 is MGHDK and CDR2 is SYGVNS. DNA of the CDR3: TGTGCCAGCAGTGATTCAAGGATGGGGGTCTCTAGTCAGCCCCAGCATTTT. This sequence encodes CASSDSRMGVSSQPQHF.

This sequence joins TRBV4-1 and TRBJ2-1; no reliable D call. Germline V gives CDR1 MGHRA, CDR2 YSYEKL. Trimming stripped 0 bases from V and 6 bases from J, with 9 bases between. This CDR3 region has 14 residues. The CDR3 sequence: CASSQERDSNEQFF. The CDR3 DNA is TGCGCCAGCAGCCAAGAAAGGGATAGCAATGAGCAGTTCTTC.

This clonotype was observed at least ten times. The rearrangement uses TRBV28 and TRBJ1-2; TRBD1 aligns across 10 bases. The CDR3 has 15 residues. CDR1 and CDR2 (germline): MDHEN, SYDVKM. V was pared by 6 bases and J by 4 bases, with 8 bases of the junction left unmatched. CDR3 nucleotide sequence: TGTGCCAGCAGGACCGGGACAGGGGTATCCTATGGCTACACCTTC. Protein sequence: CASRTGTGVSYGYTF.

This clonotype came up many times. V is TRBV20-1 and J is TRBJ2-7, with a tentative D call TRBD2 (5 bases). Between the trimmed V and J ends, which lost 5 bases and 6 bases, there was a span of 14 bases. Looked up from germline, CDR1 is DFQATT and CDR2 is SNEGSKA (reference sequence). The CDR3 totals 12 residues. For the CDR3, the DNA is TGCAGTGCTTACGTGGGAGTACCCGAGCAGTACTTC. Translated: CSAYVGVPEQYF.

This chain uses TRBV5-4 with TRBJ2-1, with D possibly TRBD2 on 7 matching bases. Germline V gene sequence: CDR1 SGHNT, CDR2 YYREEE (reference sequence). Deletions cut 4 bases from V and 0 bases from J, with 11 bases between. This CDR3 contains 15 residues. In nucleotides, the CDR3 is TGTGCCAGCAGCGGGGGGGGCGGCTCCTACAATGAGCAGTTCTTC. This gives the protein CASSGGGGSYNEQFF.

This clonotype was seen a few times. The CDR3 is CASSAGLAGFYEQYF. CDR3 sequence (DNA): TGCGCCAGCAGCGCCGGACTAGCGGGATTCTACGAGCAGTACTTC. This chain uses TRBV4-3 with TRBJ2-7, with TRBD2 matching over 12 bases. The CDR3 length is 15 residues. In germline, CDR1 is LGHNA, CDR2 YSLEER. The ends lost 5 bases at V and 3 bases at J; junction bases unmatched: 5.

This clonotype has a handful of counts. The chain joins TRBV7-8 to TRBJ2-3; D is unclear. Germline V gene lookup returns CDR1 SGHVS and CDR2 FQNEAQ. V gave up 1 base and J gave up 0 bases, with 14 bases separating them. The CDR3 is 17 amino acids. The CDR3 DNA reads as TGTGCCAGCAGCTTAGGATTTTCCCCCCCTAGCACAGATACGCAGTATTTT. Residues: CASSLGFSPPSTDTQYF. Full variable domain (remainder filled in from reference TRBV7-8 and TRBJ2-3): GAGVSQSPRYKVAKRGQDVALRCDPISGHVSLFWYQQALGQGPEFLTYFQNEAQLDKSGLPSDRFFAERPEGSVSTLKIQRTQQEDSAVYLCASSLGFSPPSTDTQYFGPGTRLTVL.

This rearrangement joins TRBV5-1 to TRBJ2-2; D ambiguous. The CDR3 has 15 amino acids. V lost 0 bases to trimming and J lost 5 bases, with 11 bases between them. Looked up from germline, CDR1 is SGHRS and CDR2 is YFSETQ. In DNA, the CDR3 is TGCGCCAGCAGCTTGGACGCAGGAACAACCGGGGAGCTGTTTTTT. This sequence encodes CASSLDAGTTGELFF.

This clonotype was observed at least ten times. This chain connects TRBV4-1 to TRBJ1-2, with TRBD1 matching 7 bases. The J segment lost 0 bases and the V segment lost 4 bases, leaving 5 bases of the junction unmatched. The CDR3 runs 15 residues. CDR1 is MGHRA and CDR2 is YSYEKL in the germline V gene. CDR3 region: CASSRPTGTNYGYTF. The CDR3 DNA reads TGCGCCAGCAGCCGGCCGACAGGGACTAACTATGGCTACACCTTC.

This clonotype was seen repeatedly, ten times or more. The V and J genes are TRBV5-5 and TRBJ2-2; 10 bases fit TRBD2. This CDR3 has 16 residues. V dropped 4 bases and J dropped 0; count of bases not matched to a gene: 3. CDR1 is SGHKS, CDR2 YYEKEE, per germline (reference sequence). The CDR3 coding sequence is TGTGCCAGCAGCAGGACTAGCGGTGCGAACACCGGGGAGCTGTTTTTT. It is translated as CASSRTSGANTGELFF. Drawing the rest from reference TRBV5-5 and TRBJ2-2, the complete variable domain is DAGVTQSPTHLIKTRGQQVTLRCSPISGHKSVSWYQQVLGQGPQFIFQYYEKEERGRGNFPDRFSARQFPNYSSELNVNALLLGDSALYLCASSRTSGANTGELFFGEGSRLTVL.

Ten or more counts support this clonotype. The gene calls are TRBV20-1 and TRBJ2-1; D is unresolved. CDR3 size: 14 residues. In germline, CDR1 is DFQATT, CDR2 SNEGSKA (reference sequence). Trimming removed 0 bases at V and 1 base at J, with 7 bases between. The DNA for the CDR3 is TGCAGTGCTAGAGATGAAAGATCCTACAATGAGCAGTTCTTC. Translated, it gives CSARDERSYNEQFF.

In its sample, this clonotype was seen many times. V and J are TRBV7-8 and TRBJ2-1; 7 nucleotides line up with TRBD2. The CDR3 sequence is 16 residues long. The V gene end was trimmed by 0 bases and the J gene end by 4 bases; junction bases not matched to a gene: 6. Germline V gene data show CDR1 as SGHVS and CDR2 as FQNEAQ. The CDR3 nucleotides read TGTGCCAGCAGCTTAGCGCTGGGTAGCGGGTACAATGAGCAGTTCTTC. Residues: CASSLALGSGYNEQFF.

This clonotype has a count of ten or more. This chain uses TRBV7-2 with TRBJ2-5; D gene uncertain. This CDR3 comprises 14 residues. Trimming cost V 2 bases and J 1 base, with 8 bases left between them. The germline V gene encodes CDR1 SGHTA and CDR2 FQGNSA. CDR3 residues: CASSLRKGQETQYF. The DNA for the CDR3 is TGTGCCAGCAGCTTAAGGAAGGGCCAAGAGACCCAGTACTTC.

This clonotype was detected many times. The chain has TRBV20-1 and TRBJ1-6; D remains unclear. Germline V lookup: CDR1 DFQATT, CDR2 SNEGSKA (reference sequence). The CDR3 loop spans 12 amino acids. The V end lost 5 bases, the J end lost 15 bases, and 17 bases lay between the germline ends. The CDR3 bases are TGCAGTGCTGGCCCGCCAGACTTGTACCTCCACTTT. Amino acid sequence: CSAGPPDLYLHF.

Ten or more counts support this clonotype. This chain connects TRBV7-2 to TRBJ1-3; D might be TRBD1 (6 bases). The V end lost 6 bases, the J end lost 4 bases, and 19 bases lay between the germline ends. The CDR3 sequence is 16 residues long. Germline loops: CDR1 SGHTA, CDR2 FQGNSA. CDR3 sequence (DNA): TGTGCCAGCAGACTCCCCGCGGGGGCCTCCGGAAACACCATATATTTT. This sequence encodes CASRLPAGASGNTIYF.

This clonotype was observed at least ten times. The rearrangement uses TRBV12-3 or TRBV12-4 and TRBJ1-2; TRBD1 might be the D (5 bases). V lost 6 bases and J 1 base, leaving 12 bases between the germline ends. The CDR3 loop spans 14 amino acids. The CDR3: CASSLGHLNYGYTF. In DNA form, the CDR3 reads TGTGCCAGCAGCCTTGGACACCTTAACTATGGCTACACCTTC.

This clonotype was observed a handful of times. The genes are TRBV20-1 and TRBJ1-6; D remains ambiguous. The length of the CDR3 is 12 residues. Germline V CDR1 and CDR2: DFQATT, SNEGSKA (reference sequence). The V gene lost 6 bases and the J gene lost 7 bases, with 10 bases spanning the gap. The CDR3 loop reads CSAVDGNSPLHF. Written as DNA, the CDR3 is TGCAGTGCCGTGGACGGGAATTCACCCCTCCACTTT.

In this sample, this clonotype turned up many times. The rearrangement uses TRBV20-1 and TRBJ2-5, with 9 bases fitting TRBD2. The CDR3 consists of 17 residues. V lost 1 base, J lost 2 bases, and 11 bases stayed unmatched. The germline V gene encodes CDR1 DFQATT and CDR2 SNEGSKA (reference sequence). The CDR3 protein is CSARGSGGRGWQETQYF. The CDR3 bases are TGCAGTGCTAGAGGGAGCGGCGGGAGGGGTTGGCAAGAGACCCAGTACTTC.

This clonotype has at least ten counts. J is TRBJ2-7 and V is TRBV7-9; the D gene could be TRBD1 or TRBD2 (5 bases each). Trimming left V 4 bases short and J 3 bases short, with 13 bases between. The CDR3 covers 14 residues. CDR1 is SEHNR, CDR2 FQNEAQ, per germline (reference sequence). CDR3 sequence (DNA): TGTGCCAGCAGCTGGACCGAGGGACGCTACGAGCAGTACTTC. It translates to CASSWTEGRYEQYF.

This clonotype has a count of ten or more. The rearrangement links TRBV18 to TRBJ1-5; 7 nucleotides match TRBD1. The germline V gene has CDR1 KGHSH and CDR2 LQKENI. J was trimmed by 2 bases and V by 3 bases; bases with no gene match: 1. The CDR3 is 14 residues long. Here the CDR3 DNA reads TGTGCCAGCTCACCCCAGGGGGGCAATCAGCCCCAGCATTTT. Its translation: CASSPQGGNQPQHF.